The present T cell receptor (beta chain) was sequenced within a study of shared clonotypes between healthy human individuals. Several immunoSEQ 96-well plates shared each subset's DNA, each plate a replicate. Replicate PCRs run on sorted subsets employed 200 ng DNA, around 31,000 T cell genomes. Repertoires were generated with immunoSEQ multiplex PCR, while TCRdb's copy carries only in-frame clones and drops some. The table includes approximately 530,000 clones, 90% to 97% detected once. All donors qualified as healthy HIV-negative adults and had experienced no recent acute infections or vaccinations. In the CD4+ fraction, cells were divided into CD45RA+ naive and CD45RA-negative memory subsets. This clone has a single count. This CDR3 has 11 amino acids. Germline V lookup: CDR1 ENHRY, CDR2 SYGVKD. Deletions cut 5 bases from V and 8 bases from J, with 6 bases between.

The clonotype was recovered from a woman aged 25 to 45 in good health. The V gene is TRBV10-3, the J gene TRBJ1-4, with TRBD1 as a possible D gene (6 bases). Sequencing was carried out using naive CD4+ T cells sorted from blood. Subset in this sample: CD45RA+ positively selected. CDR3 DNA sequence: TGTGCCATCAGTACAGGGGAAAAACTGTTTTTT. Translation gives CAISTGEKLFF.